Following are 27 T cell receptor beta chains from one sample sequenced in a study of T cell responses to AZD1222 COVID-19 vaccine. Generated by immunoSEQ multiplex PCR, the TCRdb table keeps only in-frame clones and is missing some. The table records roughly 100,000 clones, less than 95% of them present only once. Sequenced here: peripheral blood, sampled on day 0 of AZD1222 vaccination. Every receptor here comes from an adult in good health.

V is TRBV5-1 and J is TRBJ2-5, with 11 bases matching TRBD2. V shed 2 bases and J 2 bases; nucleotides not matched to a gene: 2. Germline assignment: CDR1 SGHRS and CDR2 YFSETQ. This CDR3 has 15 amino acids. This chain's CDR3 is CASSFTSGGQETQYF. The CDR3, as DNA: TGCGCCAGCAGCTTCACTAGCGGGGGACAAGAGACCCAGTACTTC.

The J gene is TRBJ2-7, the V gene TRBV6-5; D unresolved. Trimming took 5 bases from V and 3 from J, leaving 14 bases between them. This CDR3 is built from 14 residues. The V gene's germline CDR1 is MNHEY and CDR2 SVGAGI. The CDR3 coding sequence is TGTGCCAGCAGTCTTTATCGACGTAGCTACGAGCAGTACTTC. Translated, it gives CASSLYRRSYEQYF.

This chain uses TRBV18 with TRBJ1-6; D not certain. Trimming took off 4 bases at V and 3 bases at J, with 13 bases between the two ends. Germline V gives CDR1 KGHSH, CDR2 LQKENI. The CDR3 length is 16 residues. CDR3 sequence: CASSQKRASYNSPLHF. The CDR3 nucleotides are TGTGCCAGCTCACAAAAACGGGCCAGCTATAATTCACCCCTCCACTTT.

The chain recombines TRBV11-3 with TRBJ2-2; 8 positions agree with TRBD1. Per the germline V gene, CDR1 is SGHNT and CDR2 is YENEEA. The V segment lost 1 base and the J segment 7 bases; nucleotides outside the gene matches: 8. The CDR3 length is 16 residues. CDR3 region: CASSLGGQGRGGELFF. In DNA, the CDR3 is TGTGCCAGCAGCTTAGGCGGACAGGGCCGTGGCGGGGAGCTGTTTTTT.

The J gene is TRBJ1-1, the V gene TRBV7-2; D unresolved. The CDR3 length is 14 residues. The V gene's germline CDR1 is SGHTA and CDR2 FQGNSA. Trimming removed 1 base at V and 4 bases at J, with 10 bases between. The CDR3 loop reads CASSLVGKGTEAFF. The CDR3 region has the DNA TGTGCCAGCAGCTTAGTAGGGAAGGGCACTGAAGCTTTCTTT.

CDR3 sequence (DNA): TGTGCCAGCCGACCTCAGGTGAACACTGAAGCTTTCTTT. Translation: CASRPQVNTEAFF. The chain links TRBV18 to TRBJ1-1; D is ambiguous. With 8 bases removed from V and 0 bases from J, the gap between germline ends came to 10 bases. Germline V gene sequence: CDR1 KGHSH, CDR2 LQKENI. This CDR3 has 13 residues.

The chain is built from TRBV15 and TRBJ1-4; 7 bases align to TRBD1. CDR1 and CDR2 (germline): LNHNV, YYDKDF (reference sequence). The CDR3 covers 15 residues. After removal of 4 bases from V and 5 bases from J, the junction contained 7 bases not matched to a gene. CDR3 amino acids: CATSKTGVGNEKLFF. As DNA, the CDR3 is TGTGCCACCAGCAAAACAGGGGTGGGGAATGAAAAACTGTTTTTT.

The chain uses TRBV3-1 (or the pseudogene TRBV3-2) and TRBJ2-1; TRBD2 matches at 8 bases. This CDR3 comprises 16 residues. Germline CDR1 reads LGHDT; CDR2 reads YNNKEL (reference sequence). V dropped 0 bases and J dropped 5; count of bases not matched to a gene: 6. The CDR3 reads CASSQDLGGGNNEQFF. CDR3 DNA: TGTGCCAGCAGCCAAGATTTGGGCGGGGGGAACAATGAGCAGTTCTTC.

This clone came up once. V gene TRBV7-6 combines with J gene TRBJ2-7; 12 bases align to TRBD2. Trimming took 4 bases from V and 5 from J; bases not matched to a gene: 9. Germline loops: CDR1 SGHVS, CDR2 FNYEAQ. The CDR3 loop spans 16 amino acids. The DNA for the CDR3 is TGTGCCAGCAGCTCCATGAAGGGACTAGCGGGCAACGAGCAGTACTTC. Translation: CASSSMKGLAGNEQYF.

The rearrangement links TRBV10-3 to TRBJ2-7; 9 positions agree with TRBD1. J gave up 3 bases and V 7 bases, and 7 bases lay outside the gene matches. There are 14 residues in the CDR3. Germline CDR1 reads ENHRY; CDR2 reads SYGVKD. The CDR3 DNA reads TGTGCCATCAAAACGGGACAGGGAGACTACGAGCAGTACTTC. As protein: CAIKTGQGDYEQYF.

J is TRBJ2-7 and V is TRBV30, with 8 bases aligning to TRBD1. Trimming removed 3 bases from V and 1 base from J; junction bases left unmatched: 5. The germline V gene encodes CDR1 GTSNPN and CDR2 SVGIG (reference sequence). The length of the CDR3 is 14 residues. DNA of the CDR3: TGTGCCTGGAGGGACAGGGATTGGTCCTACGAGCAGTACTTC. It codes for CAWRDRDWSYEQYF.

V usage is TRBV6-5 and J usage is TRBJ2-3; D is uncertain. CDR3 size: 15 residues. Trimming took off 6 bases at V and 2 bases at J, with 15 bases between the two ends. Germline V gives CDR1 MNHEY, CDR2 SVGAGI. Written as DNA, the CDR3 is TGTGCCAGCAGCCCCTTAGTGGAGTACACAGATACGCAGTATTTT. Encoded protein: CASSPLVEYTDTQYF.

V usage is TRBV6-1 and J usage is TRBJ1-2; D gene ambiguous. There are 14 residues in the CDR3. The germline V and J ends were trimmed by 1 base and 3 bases, with 9 bases remaining between them. Germline CDR1 MNHNS, CDR2 SASEGT. The CDR3 region has the DNA TGTGCCAGCAGTGAAGGGGTACCCGACTATGGCTACACCTTC. It codes for CASSEGVPDYGYTF.

V is TRBV6-6 and J is TRBJ2-7, with 7 nucleotides matching TRBD1. The ends lost 2 bases at V and 1 base at J; junction bases unmatched: 2. CDR1 is MNHNY and CDR2 is SVGAGI in the germline V gene (reference sequence). This CDR3 is 14 amino acids long. CDR3 nucleotide sequence: TGTGCCAGCAGTTACGAGGGGGCATCCTACGAGCAGTACTTC. This sequence encodes CASSYEGASYEQYF.

V and J are TRBV7-9 and TRBJ2-2; possibly TRBD1 for D (5 bases). V lost 2 bases and J 6 bases, leaving 13 bases between the germline ends. This CDR3 has 15 residues. Germline CDR1 reads SEHNR; CDR2 reads FQNEAQ (reference sequence). CDR3 sequence: CASSLSAQGPGELFF. In nucleotides, the CDR3 is TGTGCCAGCAGCTTATCGGCTCAGGGTCCCGGGGAGCTGTTTTTT.

This clone was found a few times. The CDR3 DNA is TGTGCCAGCAGTGTTGGGACAGGGAACTATAATTCACCCCTCCACTTT. Translating gives CASSVGTGNYNSPLHF. The chain couples TRBV25-1 to TRBJ1-6, with 9 bases fitting TRBD1. Germline V gene data show CDR1 as MGHDK and CDR2 as SYGVNS. V was clipped by 4 bases and J by 3 bases; unmatched bases: 4. This CDR3 has 16 amino acids.

This rearrangement joins TRBV5-4 to TRBJ2-1; TRBD1 might be the D (5 bases). This CDR3 comprises 14 residues. Germline V gene lookup returns CDR1 SGHNT and CDR2 YYREEE (reference sequence). V lost 4 bases and J 9 bases, leaving 17 bases between the germline ends. The CDR3 DNA is TGTGCCAGCAGCCTATGGGGCGATTCGTTTGAGCAGTTCTTC. It encodes CASSLWGDSFEQFF.

The V and J genes are TRBV2 and TRBJ1-1; 7 nucleotides agree with TRBD1. The germline V gene encodes CDR1 SNHLY and CDR2 FYNNEI. This CDR3 spans 13 amino acids. The J segment lost 5 bases and the V segment lost 2 bases, leaving 2 bases of the junction unmatched. The CDR3 sequence is CASSESGGTEAFF. CDR3 coding DNA: TGTGCCAGCAGTGAATCAGGGGGAACTGAAGCTTTCTTT.

This chain uses TRBV5-1 with TRBJ2-1; 7 positions agree with TRBD2. CDR3 length: 17 amino acids. CDR1 SGHRS and CDR2 YFSETQ come from the germline V gene. Trimming cost V 2 bases and J 3 bases; bases outside gene matches: 11. CDR3 bases: TGCGCCAGCAGCTTTCTCCCTACTAGCGCGGACTACAATGAGCAGTTCTTC. It codes for CASSFLPTSADYNEQFF.

The gene calls are TRBV28 and TRBJ1-2; D is ambiguous. The CDR3 has 12 amino acids. Germline loops: CDR1 MDHEN, CDR2 SYDVKM. Trimming removed 2 bases from V and 4 bases from J, with 5 bases in between. The CDR3 is CASSLRLYGYTF. The CDR3 DNA follows: TGTGCCAGCAGTTTACGTCTCTATGGCTACACCTTC.

This chain connects TRBV11-2 to TRBJ1-4; 9 bases are shared with TRBD1. J lost 12 bases, V lost 5 bases, and 22 bases had no gene match. CDR3 length equals 18 residues. The germline CDR1 and CDR2 sequences are SGHAT and FQNNGV. The CDR3 nucleotides are TGTGCCAGCAGCCTTAGGACCGGGACAGGGACTATGATGAGTGAACTGTTTTTT. This codes for CASSLRTGTGTMMSELFF.

This chain links TRBV29-1 with TRBJ1-1, with 9 bases identical to TRBD1. The V gene end was trimmed by 6 bases and the J gene end by 2 bases; junction bases not matched to a gene: 4. The CDR3 is 13 amino acids. The germline V gene encodes CDR1 SQVTM and CDR2 ANQGSEA. The CDR3 DNA follows: TGCAGCGTCCCGGGACAGGGCAACACTGAAGCTTTCTTT. The encoded protein is CSVPGQGNTEAFF.

This chain uses TRBV11-3 with TRBJ1-6, with 7 bases that match TRBD1. The junction had 4 bases not matched to a gene; V was cut back by 4 bases and J by 10 bases. Germline CDR1 reads SGHNT; CDR2 reads YENEEA. This CDR3 contains 13 residues. The CDR3 DNA sequence: TGTGCCAGCAGCTCTGACAGGGAATCACCCCTCCACTTT. As protein: CASSSDRESPLHF.

This chain connects TRBV19 to TRBJ2-7; 8 nucleotides line up with TRBD1. The V and J ends lost 3 bases and 4 bases, in that order; junction bases with no gene match: 5. The CDR3 runs to 14 residues. Germline lookup yields CDR1 LNHDA and CDR2 SQIVND (reference sequence). CDR3 DNA sequence: TGTGCCAGTAGTATCGGGACAGGTAAATACGAGCAGTACTTC. This gives the protein CASSIGTGKYEQYF. Full variable domain (outside the CDR3, taken from reference TRBV19 and TRBJ2-7): DGGITQSPKYLFRKEGQNVTLSCEQNLNHDAMYWYRQDPGQGLRLIYYSQIVNDFQKGDIAEGYSVSREKKESFPLTVTSAQKNPTAFYLCASSIGTGKYEQYFGPGTRLTVT.

The gene calls are TRBV9 and TRBJ1-1; D is undetermined. V was clipped by 2 bases and J by 9 bases, with 8 bases between them. The germline V gene encodes CDR1 SGDLS and CDR2 YYNGEE. This CDR3 is built from 11 residues. Written as DNA, the CDR3 is TGTGCCAGCAGCGTCTCTCTTAAAGCTTTCTTT. It translates to CASSVSLKAFF.

This rearrangement joins TRBV3-1 (or the pseudogene TRBV3-2) to TRBJ1-3; TRBD1 agrees at 7 bases. The germline V gene encodes CDR1 LGHDT and CDR2 YNNKEL (reference sequence). Germline trimming cut 4 bases from V and 2 bases from J; bases unmatched to any gene: 2. The CDR3 runs 14 residues. CDR3 coding DNA: TGTGCCAGCAGCCCGACAGGGACTGGAAACACCATATATTTT. Translation gives CASSPTGTGNTIYF.

The chain has TRBV30 and TRBJ1-4; D is possibly TRBD1 (6 bases). The germline gives CDR1 GTSNPN, CDR2 SVGIG (reference sequence). The CDR3 loop spans 17 amino acids. V lost 5 bases and J 1 base, leaving 20 bases between the germline ends. CDR3 DNA sequence: TGTGCCTGGGGGGGTGGACAGTCCCAGGGAACTAATGAAAAACTGTTTTTT. It encodes CAWGGGQSQGTNEKLFF.